This is a list of T cell receptor beta chains from one sample in a study of T-cell reconstitution after alpha-beta-depleted transplantation in children. TCRdb reanalysed the PCR reads using MiXCR and keeps one entry per CDR3 protein. There are about 160,000 distinct CDR3 sequences in the sample; around 10% occur only once, and 13% lies in the top ten. Material: PBMCs, obtained before TCRalphabeta/CD19-depleted stem cell transplant. The receptor source for this set is a boy aged 2-9 years with acute myeloid leukemia, due to receive a stem cell transplant. Both conserved end residues are part of each CDR3. The order of the fields is clone size, J gene, D gene, V gene, CDR3 DNA, CDR3 protein. A D gene is named only where the DNA matches it firmly. Clone size is not always given. Where it is, it says once, few, many or a class for expanded clones.

size: NA; J: TRBJ2-3; D: NA; V: TRBV18; DNA: TGTGCCAGCTCACCGCAGGTAGGGGCGAGCACAGATACGCAGTATTTT; CDR3: CASSPQVGASTDTQYF
size: many; J: TRBJ2-3; D: NA; V: TRBV29-1; DNA: TGCAGCGTTCGAATAGCGGGCACAGATACGCAGTATTTT; CDR3: CSVRIAGTDTQYF
size: many; J: TRBJ1-2; D: TRBD1; V: TRBV10-3; DNA: TGTGCCATCAACGACCCCTCCGGGACAGCTAACTATGGCTACACCTTC; CDR3: CAINDPSGTANYGYTF
size: many; J: TRBJ1-6; D: NA; V: TRBV20-1; DNA: TGCAGTGCTAGAGTTGTCAGCACAGATTCACCCCTCCACTTT; CDR3: CSARVVSTDSPLHF
size: many; J: TRBJ2-2; D: NA; V: TRBV6-5; DNA: TGTGCCAGCAGTTACTCAAGAGGCGGGGAGCTGTTTTTT; CDR3: CASSYSRGGELFF
size: many; J: TRBJ2-4; D: TRBD1; V: TRBV7-2; DNA: TGTGCCAGCAGACCCAGGGGGCCCAAAAACATTCAGTACTTC; CDR3: CASRPRGPKNIQYF
size: many; J: TRBJ1-2; D: NA; V: TRBV12-3/TRBV12-4; DNA: TGTGCCAGCAGCTTGCCCAGACAGAGCCTTTATGGCTACACCTTC; CDR3: CASSLPRQSLYGYTF
size: many; J: TRBJ1-5; D: TRBD1; V: TRBV6-5; DNA: TGTGCCAGCAGCCATCCCGGACAGGGGGCGAGAGGCAATCAGCCCCAGCATTTT; CDR3: CASSHPGQGARGNQPQHF
size: many; J: TRBJ2-1; D: TRBD2; V: TRBV20-1; DNA: TGCAGTGCTAGGACTAGCGTTTACAATGAGCAGTTCTTC; CDR3: CSARTSVYNEQFF
size: many; J: TRBJ1-5; D: NA; V: TRBV15; DNA: TGTGCCACCAGCATCGGCGATCTTCAGCCCCAGCATTTT; CDR3: CATSIGDLQPQHF
size: many; J: TRBJ1-2; D: NA; V: TRBV11-2; DNA: TGTGCCAGCAGCTTCGACCCCGACTATGGCTACACCTTC; CDR3: CASSFDPDYGYTF
size: many; J: TRBJ2-1; D: NA; V: TRBV7-2; DNA: TGTGCCAGCAGCTTAGCTAGTGGGGGGGCTTACAATGAGCAGTTCTTC; CDR3: CASSLASGGAYNEQFF
size: many; J: TRBJ2-3; D: TRBD2; V: TRBV18; DNA: TGTGCCAGCTCACCAAATCAGCTGGGAGGGGATACGCAGTATTTT; CDR3: CASSPNQLGGDTQYF
size: NA; J: TRBJ2-3; D: TRBD1; V: TRBV6-1; DNA: TGTGCCAGCAGTGAACCAAGGACAGGCCGTGCAGATACGCAGTATTTT; CDR3: CASSEPRTGRADTQYF
size: many; J: TRBJ2-3; D: NA; V: TRBV25-1; DNA: TGTGCCAGCAGTGAATCTGCAGTCTGGATCGCAGATACGCAGTATTTT; CDR3: CASSESAVWIADTQYF
size: many; J: TRBJ1-2; D: NA; V: TRBV29-1; DNA: TGCAGCGTTGGGTCCAAGAACTATGGCTACACCTTC; CDR3: CSVGSKNYGYTF
size: many; J: TRBJ2-7; D: TRBD1; V: TRBV28; DNA: TGTGCCAGCAGTTCCCCGGGGCAGGGGGCTGGTGAGCAGTACTTC; CDR3: CASSSPGQGAGEQYF
size: many; J: TRBJ2-3; D: TRBD1; V: TRBV29-1; DNA: TGCAGCGTCCACGGGATCACAGGGGGCATAGATACGCAGTATTTT; CDR3: CSVHGITGGIDTQYF
size: many; J: TRBJ2-3; D: TRBD2; V: TRBV20-1; DNA: TGCAGTGCTAGGCGACTAGCGGGGGCCGAGGATACGCAGTATTTT; CDR3: CSARRLAGAEDTQYF
size: many; J: TRBJ1-2; D: NA; V: TRBV20-1; DNA: TGCAGTGCTAGAGTTTCCTGGGACTATGGCTACACCTTC; CDR3: CSARVSWDYGYTF
size: many; J: TRBJ2-3; D: TRBD2; V: TRBV20-1; DNA: TGCAGTGCTAGAGTTATGGTAGCGGGAGATACGCAGTATTTT; CDR3: CSARVMVAGDTQYF
size: many; J: TRBJ2-1; D: TRBD2; V: TRBV4-1; DNA: TGCGCCAGCAGGCGGGGATGGGGAGGGCTCGAGAATGAGCAGTTCTTC; CDR3: CASRRGWGGLENEQFF
size: many; J: TRBJ2-2; D: NA; V: TRBV7-9; DNA: TGTGCCAGCAGCTTAGGTACCCCGGAGCTGTTTTTT; CDR3: CASSLGTPELFF
size: many; J: TRBJ1-3; D: NA; V: TRBV7-9; DNA: TGTGCCAGCAGCTTAGCGGGCAGGAGAACCGGAAACACCATATATTTT; CDR3: CASSLAGRRTGNTIYF
size: NA; J: TRBJ2-5; D: NA; V: TRBV10-2; DNA: TGCGCCAGCAGTGAGTCCGGGTGGGAGACCCAGTACTTC; CDR3: CASSESGWETQYF
size: many; J: TRBJ2-1; D: NA; V: TRBV5-4; DNA: TGTGCCAGCAGCATAGACAGGAGCTCCTACAATGAGCAGTTCTTC; CDR3: CASSIDRSSYNEQFF
size: many; J: TRBJ2-7; D: NA; V: TRBV10-1; DNA: TGCGCCAGCAGTTATGACAAAGTTCCCTACGAGCAGTACTTC; CDR3: CASSYDKVPYEQYF
size: many; J: TRBJ2-3; D: NA; V: TRBV7-8; DNA: TGTGCCAGCAGCTACCCAAGGCCGGGAGAGGCAAATACGCAGTATTTT; CDR3: CASSYPRPGEANTQYF
size: many; J: TRBJ2-5; D: NA; V: TRBV20-1; DNA: TGCAGTGCTAGAGGTTCCGGGACACTCTACCCCCAGTACTTC; CDR3: CSARGSGTLYPQYF
size: many; J: TRBJ2-3; D: NA; V: TRBV6-2/TRBV6-3; DNA: TGTGCCAGCAGTTACGTGGGAGTAAACACAGATACGCAGTATTTT; CDR3: CASSYVGVNTDTQYF
size: many; J: TRBJ2-5; D: NA; V: TRBV20-1; DNA: TGCAGTGCCCCGCCCGGGGAAGAGACCCAGTACTTC; CDR3: CSAPPGEETQYF
size: many; J: TRBJ1-5; D: TRBD1; V: TRBV18; DNA: TGTGCCAGCTCACCGGGGGACAGAAGTCAGCCCCAGCATTTT; CDR3: CASSPGDRSQPQHF
size: many; J: TRBJ1-1; D: NA; V: TRBV6-6; DNA: TGTGCCAGCAGAACAGCCTCAGAAGCTTTCTTT; CDR3: CASRTASEAFF
size: many; J: TRBJ1-1; D: NA; V: TRBV9; DNA: TGTGCCAGCAGCTCAGGGCCACTGTGGGACACTGAAGCTTTCTTT; CDR3: CASSSGPLWDTEAFF
size: NA; J: TRBJ2-7; D: NA; V: TRBV5-1; DNA: TGCGCCTGCAGCTTGGTTGGAGCGGAAACCTACGAGCAGTACTTC; CDR3: CACSLVGAETYEQYF
size: many; J: TRBJ2-3; D: NA; V: TRBV7-2; DNA: TGTGCCAGCAGCCGGAGGGCCCCCACAGATACGCAGTATTTT; CDR3: CASSRRAPTDTQYF
size: many; J: TRBJ1-2; D: NA; V: TRBV9; DNA: TGTGCCAGCAGCGTAGGCGGGAACTATGGCTACACCTTC; CDR3: CASSVGGNYGYTF
size: many; J: TRBJ1-1; D: TRBD1; V: TRBV7-6; DNA: TGTGCCAGCAGCCCACCCGGGACAGGGGCCAGCCCTGAAGCTTTCTTT; CDR3: CASSPPGTGASPEAFF
size: many; J: TRBJ1-1; D: NA; V: TRBV6-5; DNA: TGTGCCAGCAAGTCGGGGACCGAGGCTGAAGCTTTCTTT; CDR3: CASKSGTEAEAFF
size: many; J: TRBJ1-3; D: NA; V: TRBV7-9; DNA: TGTGCCAGCAGCCAACCGGACCGCCACTCTGGAAACACCATATATTTT; CDR3: CASSQPDRHSGNTIYF
size: many; J: TRBJ2-3; D: NA; V: TRBV20-1; DNA: TGCAGTTACCTCAGAGCGGGTACAGATACGCAGTATTTT; CDR3: CSYLRAGTDTQYF
size: many; J: TRBJ2-2; D: NA; V: TRBV7-9; DNA: TGTGCCAGCAGCTTAGCCAGGGACGACACCGGGGAGCTGTTTTTT; CDR3: CASSLARDDTGELFF
size: few; J: TRBJ1-1; D: NA; V: TRBV14; DNA: TGTGCCAGCAGCCCCCATCAGAACACTGAAGCTTTCTTT; CDR3: CASSPHQNTEAFF
size: few; J: TRBJ2-7; D: TRBD2; V: TRBV30; DNA: TGTGCCTGGAGTGTCGGGGGGTTCTACGAGCAGTACTTC; CDR3: CAWSVGGFYEQYF
size: many; J: TRBJ2-1; D: NA; V: TRBV5-1; DNA: TGCGCCAGCAGCTCCACGGGACTCTACAATGAGCAGTTCTTC; CDR3: CASSSTGLYNEQFF
size: many; J: TRBJ2-3; D: NA; V: TRBV28; DNA: TGTGCCAGCAGTTTTGTTGGGGGGCCAGATACGCAGTATTTT; CDR3: CASSFVGGPDTQYF
size: many; J: TRBJ1-4; D: NA; V: TRBV5-1; DNA: TGCGCCAGCAGCCAAACCGGGAGACGGGAAAAACTGTTTTTT; CDR3: CASSQTGRREKLFF
size: many; J: TRBJ2-1; D: NA; V: TRBV9; DNA: TGTGCCAGCAGCGTAGGGGACATCTCCTACAATGAGCAGTTCTTC; CDR3: CASSVGDISYNEQFF
size: NA; J: TRBJ1-1; D: NA; V: TRBV5-1; DNA: TGCGCCAGCACCTTGGGGGGAGAAGCTTTCTTT; CDR3: CASTLGGEAFF
size: many; J: TRBJ2-3; D: TRBD2; V: TRBV7-3; DNA: TGTGCCAGCAGCGTAATGGGACTAGCGGGGCCCCAAAGGAAAGATCCGCAGTATTTT; CDR3: CASSVMGLAGPQRKDPQYF
size: many; J: TRBJ2-1; D: NA; V: TRBV4-1; DNA: TGCGCCAGCAGCCAAGCACCGGGAGCATCCCTTAAATTCAATGAGCAGTTCTTC; CDR3: CASSQAPGASLKFNEQFF
size: many; J: TRBJ2-3; D: TRBD2; V: TRBV12-3/TRBV12-4; DNA: TGTGCCAGCAGTTTAGCGCTGGCGGGGGGGCCTACAGATACGCAGTATTTT; CDR3: CASSLALAGGPTDTQYF
size: NA; J: TRBJ2-2; D: TRBD1; V: TRBV5-1; DNA: TGCGCCAGCAGATGGGACAGAGCGAACACCGGGGAGCTGTTTTTT; CDR3: CASRWDRANTGELFF
size: many; J: TRBJ2-2; D: NA; V: TRBV3-1; DNA: TGTGCCAGCAGCCAAGTCCCGGGACGGGTGAACACCGGGGAGCTGTTTTTT; CDR3: CASSQVPGRVNTGELFF